This T cell receptor beta chain was documented in a study of blood T cell repertoires in COVID-19. Study-wide context: T cells, B-cell-depleted T cells, or PBMCs supplied cDNA or gDNA.

The germline V gene encodes CDR1 MDHEN and CDR2 SYDVKM. The ends lost 5 bases at V and 1 base at J; junction bases unmatched: 3. The CDR3 loop spans 14 amino acids. Two consecutive negative NP/OP PCR tests, clearance, or resolved symptoms defined Cohort 3 recovery. Per the original methods: Amplification with reference gene primers provided the estimates of nucleated cell counts. The table came from immunoSEQ multiplex PCR; TCRdb's copy has only in-frame clones and leaves some out. V, J and clone size reflect that table, while D and trimming were determined from the DNA. The sample carries a few hundred thousand clones, around 86% recorded once.

The sequence came from a woman aged 50 to 60 who had recovered from COVID-19. The J gene is TRBJ2-7, the V gene TRBV28; 9 bases agree with TRBD1. The sample comprised PBMCs or T cells enriched from blood (not recorded which). CDR3 DNA: TGTGCCAGCAGTAGGGACAGGGATTCCTACGAGCAGTACTTC. Translating it yields CASSRDRDSYEQYF.